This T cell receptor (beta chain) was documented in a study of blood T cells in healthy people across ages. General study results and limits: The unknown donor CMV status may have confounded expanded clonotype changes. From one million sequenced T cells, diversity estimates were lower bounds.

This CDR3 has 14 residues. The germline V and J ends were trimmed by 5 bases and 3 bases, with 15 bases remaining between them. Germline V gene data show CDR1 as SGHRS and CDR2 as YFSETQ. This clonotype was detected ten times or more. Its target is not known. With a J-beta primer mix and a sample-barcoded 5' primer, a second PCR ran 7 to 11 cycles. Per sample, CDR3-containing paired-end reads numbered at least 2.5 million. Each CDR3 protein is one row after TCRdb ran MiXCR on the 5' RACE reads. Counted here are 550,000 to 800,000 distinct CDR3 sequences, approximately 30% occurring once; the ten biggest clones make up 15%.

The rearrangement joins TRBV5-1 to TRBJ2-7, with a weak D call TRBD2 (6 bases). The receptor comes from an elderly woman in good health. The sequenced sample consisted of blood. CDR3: CASSTGPGLYEQYF. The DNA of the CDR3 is TGCGCCAGCAGTACGGGCCCGGGACTCTACGAGCAGTACTTC.